These 31 T cell receptor beta chains came from one sample sequenced in a study of OX40 agonist ivuxolimab in advanced cancers. Profiling relied on immunoSEQ multiplex PCR, and the TCRdb table lists in-frame clones only, not all of them. The sample includes just under 65,000 clones, 80% to 90% of them seen just once. Sequencing was performed on CD4+ or CD8+ T cells sorted from blood, taken in a trial of the OX40 agonist ivuxolimab. All receptors come from an adult with an advanced solid tumor such as melanoma, head and neck, liver or kidney cancer.

This chain uses TRBV4-2 with TRBJ1-3; no clear D gene. The V gene's germline CDR1 is LGHNA and CDR2 YNFKEQ. V was shortened by 1 base and J by 2 bases, with 3 bases between the two germline ends. The CDR3 totals 13 residues. The CDR3 is CASSQGTGNTIYF. The CDR3 DNA reads as TGTGCCAGCAGCCAAGGGACTGGAAACACCATATATTTT.

The chain couples TRBV19 to TRBJ1-1, with TRBD1 matching over 9 bases. The V and J ends lost 5 bases and 4 bases, in that order; junction bases with no gene match: 8. This CDR3 contains 15 residues. The V gene's germline CDR1 is LNHDA and CDR2 SQIVND (reference sequence). CDR3 sequence reads: CASSPTGGWGTEAFF. In DNA form, the CDR3 reads TGTGCCAGTAGTCCTACAGGGGGCTGGGGCACTGAAGCTTTCTTT. The full variable domain, its missing parts supplied by reference TRBV19 and TRBJ1-1, is DGGITQSPKYLFRKEGQNVTLSCEQNLNHDAMYWYRQDPGQGLRLIYYSQIVNDFQKGDIAEGYSVSREKKESFPLTVTSAQKNPTAFYLCASSPTGGWGTEAFFGQGTRLTVV.

The rearrangement uses TRBV2 and TRBJ1-2, with a possible D match to TRBD1 (6 bases). V lost 5 bases to trimming and J lost 6 bases, with 16 bases between them. The CDR3 totals 14 residues. Germline CDR1 SNHLY, CDR2 FYNNEI. The CDR3 DNA reads TGTGCCAGCAGTTGGACAGTCTATGGAGATGGCTACACCTTC. Amino acids: CASSWTVYGDGYTF.

V gene TRBV7-8 combines with J gene TRBJ1-2; D may be TRBD1 (5 bases). Trimming removed 3 bases at V and 11 bases at J, with 16 bases between. The CDR3 has 13 residues. In germline, CDR1 is SGHVS, CDR2 FQNEAQ. The CDR3, as DNA: TGTGCCAGCAGCTTCACGGGACTAACTCCGTACACCTTC. It yields the protein CASSFTGLTPYTF.

V is TRBV4-3 and J is TRBJ2-4, with a possible D match to TRBD1 (5 bases). The ends were cut back, 4 bases at V and 9 bases at J, with 19 bases in the middle. This CDR3 comprises 15 residues. CDR1 is LGHNA and CDR2 is YSLEER in the germline V gene. The CDR3 DNA reads TGCGCCAGCAGCCCAGCCCGGGTGGGGCCGGGCATTCAGTACTTC. Its protein is CASSPARVGPGIQYF.

The rearrangement uses TRBV5-1 and TRBJ1-2; D is unclear. The CDR3 is made up of 14 amino acids. The germline gives CDR1 SGHRS, CDR2 YFSETQ. The ends were cut back, 3 bases at V and 4 bases at J, with 13 bases in the middle. The CDR3 sequence: CASSSLADPYGYTF. For the CDR3, the DNA is TGCGCCAGCAGCTCCCTGGCAGATCCCTATGGCTACACCTTC.

This chain uses TRBV5-8 with TRBJ2-5; the match to TRBD1 covers 11 bases. Germline lookup yields CDR1 SGHTS and CDR2 YDEGEE. This CDR3 contains 15 residues. The V and J ends lost 3 bases and 5 bases, in that order; junction bases with no gene match: 6. This chain's CDR3 is CASSSGQGARETQYF. CDR3 sequence (DNA): TGTGCCAGCAGCTCAGGACAGGGGGCGCGGGAGACCCAGTACTTC.

This chain uses TRBV28 with TRBJ1-1; tentatively, D is TRBD1 (5 bases). Germline lookup yields CDR1 MDHEN and CDR2 SYDVKM. The CDR3 consists of 15 residues. Trimming took off 6 bases at V and 5 bases at J, with 19 bases between the two ends. The CDR3 loop reads CASSTPGHSLTEAFF. In DNA, the CDR3 is TGTGCCAGCAGCACCCCCGGACACAGTTTGACTGAAGCTTTCTTT.

The CDR3 DNA reads as TGTGCCAGCAGCTTAGGGGACAACGACTATGGCTACACCTTC. This codes for CASSLGDNDYGYTF. The rearrangement joins TRBV7-8 to TRBJ1-2; weak D call: TRBD1 (6 bases). Per the germline V gene, CDR1 is SGHVS and CDR2 is FQNEAQ. This CDR3 has 14 residues. V was cut by 1 base and J by 3 bases, with 9 bases left in between.

The chain has TRBV28 and TRBJ2-3; no firm D call. Germline CDR1 reads MDHEN; CDR2 reads SYDVKM. This CDR3 has 13 amino acids. Trimming pared 6 bases from V and 2 bases from J, leaving 9 bases between. CDR3 DNA: TGTGCCAGCAGGGGGATTCCCACAGATACGCAGTATTTT. It yields the protein CASRGIPTDTQYF.

J is TRBJ2-5 and V is TRBV19; no definite D call. Trimming removed 3 bases at V and 5 bases at J, with 10 bases between. The V gene's germline CDR1 is LNHDA and CDR2 SQIVND (reference sequence). The CDR3 covers 13 residues. Written as DNA, the CDR3 is TGTGCCAGTAGTATGGCTAACAGCGAGACCCAGTACTTC. Protein sequence: CASSMANSETQYF.

The chain has TRBV4-1 and TRBJ2-1, with 10 bases fitting TRBD1. CDR1 and CDR2 from the germline V gene are MGHRA and YSYEKL. V gave up 3 bases and J gave up 1 base; unmatched junction bases: 0. The length of the CDR3 is 15 residues. The CDR3 loop reads CASSQGQGSYNEQFF. CDR3 nucleotides: TGCGCCAGCAGCCAGGGACAGGGGTCCTACAATGAGCAGTTCTTC.

V and J are TRBV15 and TRBJ2-2; D is unresolved. Per the germline V gene, CDR1 is LNHNV and CDR2 is YYDKDF (reference sequence). With 1 base removed from V and 4 bases from J, the gap between germline ends came to 4 bases. The CDR3 is 13 residues long. CDR3 bases: TGTGCCACCAGCAGAGTATTCACCGGGGAGCTGTTTTTT. It is translated as CATSRVFTGELFF.

V gene TRBV5-1 combines with J gene TRBJ1-2; D gene unclear. From germline, CDR1 is SGHRS and CDR2 YFSETQ. The ends were cut back, 4 bases at V and 1 base at J, with 14 bases in the middle. The CDR3 consists of 15 residues. CDR3 sequence reads: CASSPTYQLNYGYTF. The CDR3 nucleotides read TGCGCCAGCAGCCCGACGTACCAACTTAACTATGGCTACACCTTC.

The chain couples TRBV19 to TRBJ2-1; tentative D call: TRBD2 (7 bases). CDR1 and CDR2 (germline): LNHDA, SQIVND (reference sequence). This CDR3 spans 14 amino acids. Trimming left V 10 bases short and J 5 bases short, with 18 bases between. In nucleotides, the CDR3 is TGTGCCACCAAGGGGGGGCGCGGAGACAATGAGCAGTTCTTC. It codes for CATKGGRGDNEQFF.

The V and J genes are TRBV11-2 and TRBJ2-7; possibly TRBD2 for D (5 bases). CDR1 is SGHAT and CDR2 is FQNNGV in the germline V gene. The germline V and J ends were trimmed by 5 bases and 2 bases, with 16 bases remaining between them. The CDR3 is made up of 15 amino acids. The CDR3 here is CASSPDFLSTYEQYF. Written as DNA, the CDR3 is TGTGCCAGCAGCCCGGACTTTTTGTCCACCTACGAGCAGTACTTC.

The chain recombines TRBV28 with TRBJ2-5, with D tentatively TRBD2 (6 bases). The ends were cut back, 5 bases at V and 5 bases at J, with 15 bases in the middle. The CDR3 has 14 amino acids. Germline assignment: CDR1 MDHEN and CDR2 SYDVKM. The CDR3 bases are TGTGCCAGCAGTGTTGGGGGACTCGGGGAGACCCAGTACTTC. Translated, it gives CASSVGGLGETQYF. The entire variable domain, with the rest obtained from reference TRBV28 and TRBJ2-5, is as follows: DVKVTQSSRYLVKRTGEKVFLECVQDMDHENMFWYRQDPGLGLRLIYFSYDVKMKEKGDIPEGYSVSREKKERFSLILESASTNQTSMYLCASSVGGLGETQYFGPGTRLLVL.

The chain is built from TRBV9 and TRBJ2-2; possible D gene TRBD2, 6 bases. The length of the CDR3 is 17 residues. CDR1 SGDLS and CDR2 YYNGEE come from the germline V gene. The V end was cut by 3 bases, the J end by 2 bases, with 17 bases between. The CDR3 sequence: CASSAAQMGTNTGELFF. CDR3 bases: TGTGCCAGCAGCGCAGCCCAGATGGGGACTAACACCGGGGAGCTGTTTTTT.

The CDR3 DNA is TGCAGCGGGGCTAGCGGGGTTGAGACCCAGTACTTC. This sequence encodes CSGASGVETQYF. V usage is TRBV29-1 and J usage is TRBJ2-5, with 9 positions matching TRBD2. J lost 5 bases, V lost 7 bases, and 5 bases had no gene match. Germline-derived CDR1 and CDR2 are SQVTM and ANQGSEA. The CDR3 runs 12 residues.

The genes are TRBV5-1 and TRBJ2-7; D unclear. Looked up from germline, CDR1 is SGHRS and CDR2 is YFSETQ. V lost 1 base and J 2 bases, leaving 10 bases between the germline ends. CDR3 length equals 14 residues. Written as DNA, the CDR3 is TGCGCCAGCAGCTTGTTATTAGGTCCCTACGAGCAGTACTTC. Translated: CASSLLLGPYEQYF.

The chain employs TRBV18 and TRBJ2-2, with 7 nucleotides matching TRBD1. The CDR3 loop spans 15 amino acids. The V gene end was trimmed by 3 bases and the J gene end by 2 bases; junction bases not matched to a gene: 3. Per the germline V gene, CDR1 is KGHSH and CDR2 is LQKENI. CDR3 nucleotides: TGTGCCAGCTCACCTCGGGACAGCAACACCGGGGAGCTGTTTTTT. Translating gives CASSPRDSNTGELFF.

On this clone itself: Relative to the germline gene, one junction end is altered; a read error may explain this. This chain connects TRBV9 to TRBJ2-2; 7 bases map to TRBD2. Germline loops: CDR1 SGDLS, CDR2 YYNGEE. The CDR3 consists of 18 residues. CDR3 in amino acids: CASNVAGPNPANTGELFF. As DNA, the CDR3 is TGTGCCAGCAACGTAGCGGGCCCCAACCCAGCGAACACCGGGGAGCTGTTTTTT.

CDR3 nucleotide sequence: TGCGCCAGCAGCCCTGGGCCCGGCGGCTACACCTTC. Protein product: CASSPGPGGYTF. The rearrangement links TRBV5-1 to TRBJ1-2; D uncertain. The CDR3 has 12 amino acids. The V gene's germline CDR1 is SGHRS and CDR2 YFSETQ. V lost 4 bases and J 8 bases, leaving 12 bases between the germline ends.

The V and J genes are TRBV5-1 and TRBJ2-5, with 7 bases fitting TRBD1. The J segment lost 0 bases and the V segment lost 4 bases, leaving 3 bases of the junction unmatched. The length of the CDR3 is 14 residues. Germline V gene lookup returns CDR1 SGHRS and CDR2 YFSETQ. This CDR3 is CASSRDRDQETQYF. The CDR3 DNA follows: TGCGCCAGCAGCCGGGACAGAGACCAAGAGACCCAGTACTTC.

This chain links TRBV5-1 with TRBJ1-2, with no clear D. Trimming removed 0 bases from V and 0 bases from J, with 12 bases in between. This CDR3 comprises 16 residues. Germline CDR1 and CDR2: SGHRS and YFSETQ. This CDR3 is CASSLGQYAANYGYTF. In DNA, the CDR3 is TGCGCCAGCAGCTTGGGACAATACGCGGCTAACTATGGCTACACCTTC.

This clone was seen just once. The chain links TRBV5-1 to TRBJ2-7; no firm D call. The germline CDR1 and CDR2 sequences are SGHRS and YFSETQ. The CDR3 contains 13 residues. Deletions cut 2 bases from V and 3 bases from J, with 9 bases between. The CDR3 region has the DNA TGCGCCAGCAGCTTAATCAGTGACTACGAGCAGTACTTC. This sequence encodes CASSLISDYEQYF.

The chain recombines TRBV13 with TRBJ1-2; 7 positions match TRBD1. V gave up 1 base and J gave up 2 bases; unmatched junction bases: 10. Germline V gene lookup returns CDR1 PRHDT and CDR2 FYEKMQ (reference sequence). The CDR3 runs 17 residues. Here the CDR3 DNA reads TGTGCCAGCAGCTTAGCTGACAGGGCCGATCTAAACTATGGCTACACCTTC. Protein sequence: CASSLADRADLNYGYTF.

The J gene is TRBJ1-2, the V gene TRBV4-2; unclear D gene. From germline, CDR1 is LGHNA and CDR2 YNFKEQ. V lost 5 bases and J lost 4, with 17 bases in between. The CDR3 is 15 residues long. The CDR3 reads CASSLAGRRSYGYTF. In DNA form, the CDR3 reads TGTGCCAGCAGCTTGGCCGGAAGAAGATCCTATGGCTACACCTTC.

The CDR3 spells CSVLLARGSETQYF. CDR3 coding DNA: TGCAGCGTATTACTAGCACGGGGTTCGGAGACCCAGTACTTC. V and J are TRBV29-1 and TRBJ2-5; tentative D call: TRBD2 (6 bases). CDR1 and CDR2 (germline): SQVTM, ANQGSEA. V was trimmed by 6 bases and J by 5 bases, leaving 19 bases between them. There are 14 residues in the CDR3.

The V and J genes are TRBV16 and TRBJ1-3; no clear D gene. The CDR3 has 15 residues. The germline gives CDR1 KGHSY, CDR2 FQNENV. Trimming cost V 0 bases and J 0 bases, with 6 bases left between them. CDR3 nucleotide sequence: TGTGCCAGCAGCCAATCTTGGAGCTCTGGAAACACCATATATTTT. This codes for CASSQSWSSGNTIYF.

The chain joins TRBV5-1 to TRBJ1-1, with TRBD1 as a possible D gene (6 bases). The germline V and J ends were trimmed by 4 bases and 0 bases, with 10 bases remaining between them. The V gene's germline CDR1 is SGHRS and CDR2 YFSETQ. CDR3 length: 14 amino acids. CDR3 bases: TGCGCCAGCAGCGCCAGGGGAATGAACACTGAAGCTTTCTTT. This translates into CASSARGMNTEAFF.